The 3 T cell receptor beta chains below come from one sample, sequenced in a study of CD8+ T cells in alopecia areata. As the sequencing template, cDNA was produced by extracting RNA and reverse transcribing it. Repertoires were generated with immunoSEQ multiplex PCR, while TCRdb's copy carries only in-frame clones and drops some. The table includes 40,000 to 50,000 clones, just over 65% detected once. Treatment: oral pan-JAK inhibitor, 5-10 mg twice daily. The sequences come from CD8+ T cells sorted from blood, collected at week 4, from a patient treated with tofacitinib. These receptors came from a human donor with alopecia areata.

The V gene is TRBV30, the J gene TRBJ2-1; D remains ambiguous. The V gene lost 1 base and the J gene lost 7 bases, with 5 bases spanning the gap. From germline, CDR1 is GTSNPN and CDR2 SVGIG (reference sequence). This CDR3 comprises 11 residues. CDR3 protein: CAWSEGNEQFF. CDR3 DNA sequence: TGTGCCTGGAGTGAAGGGAATGAGCAGTTCTTC. Filled out from reference TRBV30 and TRBJ2-1, the complete variable domain reads SQTIHQWPATLVQPVGSPLSLECTVEGTSNPNLYWYRQAAGRGLQLLFYSVGIGQISSEVPQNLSASRPQDRQFILSSKKLLLSDSGFYLCAWSEGNEQFFGPGTRLTVL.

The rearrangement links TRBV19 to TRBJ2-7, with 8 positions matching TRBD1. Trimming took 3 bases from V and 5 from J; bases not matched to a gene: 3. The CDR3 spans 13 residues. Germline V CDR1 and CDR2: LNHDA, SQIVND (reference sequence). The chain's CDR3 is CASSIYRGNEQYF. The CDR3 DNA is TGTGCCAGTAGTATTTACAGGGGGAACGAGCAGTACTTC.

This chain joins TRBV7-3 and TRBJ2-4; 7 positions match TRBD2. The J segment lost 8 bases and the V segment lost 5 bases, leaving 9 bases of the junction unmatched. The CDR3 is 14 residues long. The germline CDR1 and CDR2 sequences are SGHTA and FQGTGA. DNA for the CDR3: TGTGCCAGCAGCCCCTACGGGGGGAATGACATTCAGTACTTC. It codes for CASSPYGGNDIQYF.